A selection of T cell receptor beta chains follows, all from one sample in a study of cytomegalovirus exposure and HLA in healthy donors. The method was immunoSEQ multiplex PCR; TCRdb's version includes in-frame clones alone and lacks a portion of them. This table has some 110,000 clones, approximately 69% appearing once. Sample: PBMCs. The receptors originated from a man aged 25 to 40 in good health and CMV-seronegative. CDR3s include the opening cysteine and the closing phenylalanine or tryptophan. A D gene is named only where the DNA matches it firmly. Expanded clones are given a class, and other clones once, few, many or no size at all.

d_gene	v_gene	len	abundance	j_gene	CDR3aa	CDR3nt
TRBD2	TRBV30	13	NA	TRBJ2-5	CAWSAGGRQTQYF	TGTGCCTGGAGTGCGGGAGGTAGGCAGACCCAGTACTTC
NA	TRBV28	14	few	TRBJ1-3	CASRSGSSGNTIYF	TGTGCCAGCAGGTCGGGGAGCTCTGGAAACACCATATATTTT
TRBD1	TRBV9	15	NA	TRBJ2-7	CASSVNRDRNYEQYF	TGTGCCAGCAGCGTAAACCGGGACAGGAACTACGAGCAGTACTTC
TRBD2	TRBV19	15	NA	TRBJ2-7	CASSMISGSLNEQYF	TGTGCCAGTAGTATGATTAGCGGGAGTCTCAACGAGCAGTACTTC
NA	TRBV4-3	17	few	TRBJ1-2	CASSQDPLGAANYGYTF	TGCGCCAGCAGCCAAGATCCTTTGGGGGCAGCTAACTATGGCTACACCTTC
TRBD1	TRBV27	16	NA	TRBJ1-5	CASSPYRQGNNQPQHF	TGTGCCAGCAGTCCCTACAGACAGGGGAACAATCAGCCCCAGCATTTT
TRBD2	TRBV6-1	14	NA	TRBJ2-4	CASAGGGAENIQYF	TGTGCCAGCGCGGGAGGGGGCGCGGAAAACATTCAGTACTTC
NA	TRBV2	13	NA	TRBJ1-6	CASSPWDFLPLHF	TGTGCCAGCAGTCCCTGGGACTTCCTACCCCTCCACTTT
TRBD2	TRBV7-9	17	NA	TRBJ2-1	CASSLGAGGRSYNEQFF	TGTGCCAGCAGCTTAGGCGCGGGGGGAAGGTCCTACAATGAGCAGTTCTTC
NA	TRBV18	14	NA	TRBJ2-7	CASSETATSYEQYF	TGTGCCAGCTCCGAGACAGCCACCTCCTACGAGCAGTACTTC
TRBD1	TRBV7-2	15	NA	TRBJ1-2	CASSAQPTGDSGYTF	TGTGCCAGCAGCGCACAACCGACAGGGGACAGCGGCTACACCTTC
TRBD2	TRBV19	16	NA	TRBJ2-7	CASSRGLAGESYEQYF	TGTGCCAGTAGTAGGGGACTAGCGGGAGAATCCTACGAGCAGTACTTC
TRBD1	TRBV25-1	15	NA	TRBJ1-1	CASSESRQGNTEAFF	TGTGCCAGCAGTGAATCCAGACAGGGCAACACTGAAGCTTTCTTT
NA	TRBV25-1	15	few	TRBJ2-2	CASSEIGLNTGELFF	TGTGCCAGCAGTGAGATCGGACTGAACACCGGGGAGCTGTTTTTT
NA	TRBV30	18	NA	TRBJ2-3	CAWSLSRAVTTLRDTQYF	TGTGCCTGGAGTCTCTCCCGAGCGGTTACCACTCTACGAGATACGCAGTATTTT
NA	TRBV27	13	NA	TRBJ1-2	CASGDLRAGGYTF	TGTGCCAGCGGCGACTTAAGGGCGGGTGGCTACACCTTC
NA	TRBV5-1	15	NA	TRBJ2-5	CASSLGGRGLETQYF	TGCGCCAGCAGCTTGGGCGGCAGGGGCCTGGAGACCCAGTACTTC
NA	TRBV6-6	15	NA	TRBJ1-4	CASSTSGRRGEKLFF	TGTGCCAGCAGTACCTCGGGGAGACGGGGTGAAAAACTGTTTTTT
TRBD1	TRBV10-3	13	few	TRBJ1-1	CAISTGGGTEAFF	TGTGCCATCAGCACAGGGGGAGGGACTGAAGCTTTCTTT
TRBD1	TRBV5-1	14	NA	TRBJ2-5	CASSTGQGRETQYF	TGCGCCAGCAGCACCGGACAGGGGAGAGAGACCCAGTACTTC
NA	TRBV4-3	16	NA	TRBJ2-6	CASSQSGGSGANVLTF	TGCGCCAGCAGCCAAAGCGGAGGATCTGGGGCCAACGTCCTGACTTTC
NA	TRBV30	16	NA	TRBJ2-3	CAWTPRWYSSTDTQYF	TGTGCCTGGACCCCCCGATGGTACTCTAGCACAGATACGCAGTATTTT
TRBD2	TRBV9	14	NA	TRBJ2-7	CASTRGGAPYEQYF	TGTGCCAGCACCCGGGGGGGCGCGCCCTACGAGCAGTACTTC
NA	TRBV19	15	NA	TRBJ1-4	CASSLPGSGNEKLFF	TGTGCCAGTAGCCTGCCTGGATCGGGAAATGAAAAACTGTTTTTT
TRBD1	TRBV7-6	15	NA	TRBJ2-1	CASSLGQGARNEQFF	TGTGCCAGCAGCCTAGGACAGGGGGCGAGGAATGAGCAGTTCTTC
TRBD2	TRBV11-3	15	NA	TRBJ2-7	CASSPRTSGKVEQYF	TGTGCCAGCAGCCCGAGGACTAGCGGGAAAGTCGAGCAGTACTTC
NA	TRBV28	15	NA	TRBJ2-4	CASSLTGLAKNIQYF	TGTGCCAGCAGTTTGACGGGACTAGCCAAAAACATTCAGTACTTC
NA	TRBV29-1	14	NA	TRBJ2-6	CSVTGFSGANVLTF	TGCAGCGTTACAGGGTTCTCTGGGGCCAACGTCCTGACTTTC
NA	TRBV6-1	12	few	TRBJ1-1	CASSPGYTEAFF	TGTGCCAGCAGCCCAGGCTATACTGAAGCTTTCTTT
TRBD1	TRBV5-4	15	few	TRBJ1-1	CASSHGQGMNTEAFF	TGTGCCAGCAGCCATGGACAGGGCATGAACACTGAAGCTTTCTTT
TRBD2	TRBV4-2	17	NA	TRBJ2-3	CASSQGVAGGIADTQYF	TGTGCCAGCAGCCAAGGAGTAGCGGGAGGTATCGCAGATACGCAGTATTTT
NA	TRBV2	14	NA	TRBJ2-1	CASSEQGSYNEQFF	TGTGCCAGCAGTGAACAGGGATCCTACAATGAGCAGTTCTTC
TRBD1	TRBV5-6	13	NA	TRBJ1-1	CASSEDRRFEAFF	TGTGCCAGCAGCGAGGACAGGCGGTTTGAAGCTTTCTTT
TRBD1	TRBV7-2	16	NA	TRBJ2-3	CASSLARTGVTDTQYF	TGTGCCAGCAGCTTAGCCCGGACAGGAGTCACAGATACGCAGTATTTT
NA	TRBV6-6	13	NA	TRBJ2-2	CASSYMNTGELFF	TGTGCCAGCAGCTATATGAACACCGGGGAGCTGTTTTTT
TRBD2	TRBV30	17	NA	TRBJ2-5	CAWNQGTSGVRQETQYF	TGTGCCTGGAACCAAGGGACTAGCGGGGTTCGACAAGAGACCCAGTACTTC
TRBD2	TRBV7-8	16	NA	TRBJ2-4	CASSGGALLPRNIQYF	TGTGCCAGCTCGGGAGGCGCTCTCCTTCCTAGAAACATTCAGTACTTC
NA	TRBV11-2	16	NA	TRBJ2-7	CASSPLGTRVSYEQYF	TGTGCCAGCAGCCCCCTCGGGACACGCGTCTCCTACGAGCAGTACTTC
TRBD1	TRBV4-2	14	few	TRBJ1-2	CASSQEGQGYGYTF	TGTGCCAGCAGCCAAGAGGGACAGGGGTATGGCTACACCTTC
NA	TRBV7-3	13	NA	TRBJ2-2	CASSGQRTGELFF	TGTGCCAGCAGCGGACAACGGACCGGGGAGCTGTTTTTT
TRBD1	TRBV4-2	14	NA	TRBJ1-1	CASILDRAGTEAFF	TGTGCCAGCATTTTAGACAGGGCGGGCACTGAAGCTTTCTTT
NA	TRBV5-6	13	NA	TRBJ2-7	CATGPRDSYEQYF	TGTGCCACAGGCCCCAGAGATTCCTACGAGCAGTACTTC
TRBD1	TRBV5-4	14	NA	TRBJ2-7	CASSLVAGGSEQYF	TGTGCCAGCAGCTTGGTGGCAGGGGGTAGCGAGCAGTACTTC
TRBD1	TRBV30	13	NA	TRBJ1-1	CACENRGTTEAFF	TGTGCCTGCGAAAACAGGGGGACGACTGAAGCTTTCTTT
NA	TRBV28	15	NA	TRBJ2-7	CASSFTGTSNYEQYF	TGTGCCAGCAGTTTTACTGGGACAAGTAATTACGAGCAGTACTTC
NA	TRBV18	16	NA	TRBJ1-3	CASSPTGYSSGNTIYF	TGTGCCAGCTCTCCTACAGGGTACAGCTCTGGAAACACCATATATTTT